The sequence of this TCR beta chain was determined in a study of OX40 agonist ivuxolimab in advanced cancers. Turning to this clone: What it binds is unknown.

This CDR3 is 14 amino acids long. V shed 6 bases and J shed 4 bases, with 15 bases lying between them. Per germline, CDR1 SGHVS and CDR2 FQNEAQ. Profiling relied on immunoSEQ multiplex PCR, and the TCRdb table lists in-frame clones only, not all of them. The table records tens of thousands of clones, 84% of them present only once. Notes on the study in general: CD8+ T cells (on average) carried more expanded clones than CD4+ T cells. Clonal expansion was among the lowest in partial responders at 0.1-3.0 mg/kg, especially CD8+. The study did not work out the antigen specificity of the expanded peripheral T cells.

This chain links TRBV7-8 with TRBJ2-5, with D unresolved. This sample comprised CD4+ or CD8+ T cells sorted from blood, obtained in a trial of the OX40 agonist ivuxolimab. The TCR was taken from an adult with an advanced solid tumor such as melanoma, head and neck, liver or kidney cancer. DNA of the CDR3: TGTGCCAGCAGGCCTACAAGGGCCCCAGAGACCCAGTACTTC. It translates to CASRPTRAPETQYF.